A single sample gave rise to the 30 T cell receptor beta chains below, sequenced in a study of blood T cell repertoires in COVID-19. Assay used: immunoSEQ multiplex PCR; TCRdb lists only in-frame clones, some missing. Of 150,000 to 200,000 clones in the sample, more than 85% were seen once. Sequencing was carried out using peripheral blood. These receptors all stem from an elderly woman in a cohort sampled during active or convalescent COVID-19.

This clone has only one observation. The gene calls are TRBV11-3 and TRBJ2-1, with D tentatively TRBD1 (5 bases). V was clipped by 1 base and J by 3 bases, with 7 bases between them. The CDR3 length is 14 residues. Germline V gene data show CDR1 as SGHNT and CDR2 as YENEEA. CDR3 coding DNA: TGTGCCAGCAGCTTAGTAGACAGCTACAATGAGCAGTTCTTC. Translating it yields CASSLVDSYNEQFF.

This clone was recorded once. The CDR3 DNA follows: TGTGCCAGCAGTCGGACCAGGGACACTGAAGCTTTCTTT. Encoded protein: CASSRTRDTEAFF. The genes are TRBV2 and TRBJ1-1; D is perhaps TRBD1 (5 bases). The V end was cut by 5 bases, the J end by 3 bases, with 10 bases between. CDR3 length: 13 residues. The germline V gene encodes CDR1 SNHLY and CDR2 FYNNEI.

V and J are TRBV3-1 (or the pseudogene TRBV3-2) and TRBJ1-6, with 8 positions matching TRBD1. The V segment lost 1 base and the J segment 10 bases; nucleotides outside the gene matches: 9. CDR3 length: 16 residues. Germline V gives CDR1 LGHDT, CDR2 YNNKEL (reference sequence). The CDR3 loop reads CASSQAWTGQASPLHF. The CDR3 coding sequence is TGTGCCAGCAGCCAAGCCTGGACAGGGCAGGCCTCACCCCTCCACTTT.

The chain has TRBV27 and TRBJ1-2; 7 bases match TRBD1. The CDR3 has 15 amino acids. CDR1 is MNHEY and CDR2 is SMNVEV in the germline V gene (reference sequence). V gave up 5 bases and J gave up 2 bases; unmatched junction bases: 8. The CDR3 DNA is TGTGCCAGCAGTCTCCGACAGGGATGGAACTATGGCTACACCTTC. Translation gives CASSLRQGWNYGYTF.

The rearrangement links TRBV7-9 to TRBJ1-2; D is uncertain. The germline gives CDR1 SEHNR, CDR2 FQNEAQ (reference sequence). The germline V and J ends were trimmed by 8 bases and 3 bases, with 16 bases remaining between them. The CDR3 is 14 residues long. The CDR3 here is CASYTQSGDYGYTF. The CDR3 DNA follows: TGTGCCAGCTACACCCAAAGCGGGGACTATGGCTACACCTTC.

The CDR3 sequence: CASSSGGGYRDTQYF. The DNA of the CDR3 is TGTGCCAGCAGTTCGGGCGGGGGGTATCGGGATACGCAGTATTTT. The J gene is TRBJ2-3, the V gene TRBV6-2 or TRBV6-3; 8 bases align to TRBD2. The trim removed 4 bases at V and 6 bases at J, leaving 9 bases unmatched. The CDR3 length is 15 residues. CDR1 is MNHEY and CDR2 is SVGEGT in the germline V gene.

This clone was seen only a few times. The chain links TRBV7-9 to TRBJ2-2; 10 nucleotides agree with TRBD1. V was clipped by 5 bases and J by 3 bases; unmatched bases: 12. The CDR3 extends over 18 amino acids. Germline V gene data show CDR1 as SEHNR and CDR2 as FQNEAQ (reference sequence). The CDR3 region has the DNA TGTGCCAGCAGCCGGTCGGCCTGGGGGACAGGGGACACCGGGGAGCTGTTTTTT. Amino acids: CASSRSAWGTGDTGELFF.

The chain links TRBV7-8 to TRBJ1-2; 10 bases line up with TRBD1. V was pared by 5 bases and J by 2 bases, with 2 bases of the junction left unmatched. The CDR3 loop spans 14 amino acids. Germline V gene sequence: CDR1 SGHVS, CDR2 FQNEAQ. This CDR3 is CASSRTGGNYGYTF. In nucleotides, the CDR3 is TGTGCCAGCAGCCGGACAGGGGGAAACTATGGCTACACCTTC.

This sequence joins TRBV6-6 and TRBJ1-5, with D unclear. Trimming cost V 7 bases and J 3 bases, with 13 bases left between them. Germline values: CDR1 MNHNY, CDR2 SVGAGI (reference sequence). The CDR3 is made up of 14 amino acids. The CDR3 loop is CASKVGGPNQPQHF. The CDR3 nucleotides are TGTGCCAGCAAAGTAGGAGGGCCCAATCAGCCCCAGCATTTT.

This sequence joins TRBV9 and TRBJ2-5; D remains ambiguous. This CDR3 is built from 16 residues. Germline-derived CDR1 and CDR2 are SGDLS and YYNGEE. Trimming took 0 bases from V and 5 from J, leaving 17 bases between them. The CDR3 nucleotides are TGTGCCAGCAGCGTAGGCCTGGCCCGAAACCCGGAGACCCAGTACTTC. Amino acid sequence: CASSVGLARNPETQYF. The whole variable domain, filled in from reference TRBV9 and TRBJ2-5, reads DSGVTQTPKHLITATGQRVTLRCSPRSGDLSVYWYQQSLDQGLQFLIQYYNGEERAKGNILERFSAQQFPDLHSELNLSSLELGDSALYFCASSVGLARNPETQYFGPGTRLLVL.

The chain is built from TRBV18 and TRBJ2-3; D is possibly TRBD1 (6 bases). Looked up from germline, CDR1 is KGHSH and CDR2 is LQKENI. The CDR3 has 14 residues. Trimming took off 3 bases at V and 5 bases at J, with 12 bases between the two ends. The CDR3 is CASSPSGGEDTQYF. CDR3 sequence (DNA): TGTGCCAGCTCACCTTCTGGGGGCGAAGATACGCAGTATTTT.

The chain employs TRBV7-8 and TRBJ1-5, with D unclear. Trimming left V 1 base short and J 6 bases short, with 13 bases between. Germline values: CDR1 SGHVS, CDR2 FQNEAQ. This CDR3 has 15 amino acids. CDR3 in DNA: TGTGCCAGCAGCTTAGGGCCCCGTGGTCCTCAGCCCCAGCATTTT. It is translated as CASSLGPRGPQPQHF.

V usage is TRBV5-4 and J usage is TRBJ2-3; D is possibly TRBD2 (6 bases). V lost 4 bases, J lost 4 bases, and 16 bases lay in between. The CDR3 runs 15 residues. From germline, CDR1 is SGHNT and CDR2 YYREEE (reference sequence). The CDR3 loop reads CASSQVGLASDTQYF. CDR3 sequence (DNA): TGTGCCAGCAGCCAGGTGGGGCTAGCGTCAGATACGCAGTATTTT.

The chain combines TRBV2 with TRBJ1-2, with a tentative D call TRBD1 (6 bases). Germline V gene sequence: CDR1 SNHLY, CDR2 FYNNEI. The CDR3 length is 15 residues. Trimming stripped 0 bases from V and 4 bases from J, with 12 bases between. The CDR3 is CASSEAARGGYGYTF. The CDR3 DNA reads as TGTGCCAGCAGTGAAGCGGCCAGGGGCGGCTATGGCTACACCTTC. The entire variable domain, with the rest obtained from reference TRBV2 and TRBJ1-2, is as follows: EPEVTQTPSHQVTQMGQEVILRCVPISNHLYFYWYRQILGQKVEFLVSFYNNEISEKSEIFDDQFSVERPDGSNFTLKIRSTKLEDSAMYFCASSEAARGGYGYTFGSGTRLTVV.

This clone appeared a few times. The chain joins TRBV7-9 to TRBJ1-1; D gene uncertain. V lost 2 bases to trimming and J lost 8 bases, with 12 bases between them. This CDR3 contains 13 residues. The germline CDR1 and CDR2 sequences are SEHNR and FQNEAQ (reference sequence). The CDR3 loop reads CASSLIDSGEAFF. Written as DNA, the CDR3 is TGTGCCAGCAGCTTAATTGATTCGGGGGAAGCTTTCTTT.

In its sample, this clone was seen once. The gene calls are TRBV9 and TRBJ2-7; 9 nucleotides match TRBD1. Germline CDR1 is SGDLS and CDR2 is YYNGEE. The CDR3 has 14 amino acids. J gave up 6 bases and V 3 bases, and 7 bases lay outside the gene matches. The CDR3 nucleotides read TGTGCCAGCAGCGAGGGACAGGGACCTCGCGAGCAGTACTTC. Translation: CASSEGQGPREQYF.

The chain recombines TRBV6-6 with TRBJ1-2; the match to TRBD1 covers 8 bases. This CDR3 region has 16 residues. Trimming at V came to 6 bases and at J to 7 bases, leaving 16 bases not matched to a gene. Germline CDR1 MNHNY, CDR2 SVGAGI (reference sequence). For the CDR3, the DNA is TGTGCCAGCAGCCCCGGCAGGGGGCAGGTTAAGGTTGGCTACACCTTC. This encodes CASSPGRGQVKVGYTF.

The chain recombines TRBV19 with TRBJ1-4; TRBD1 matches 9 bases. CDR3 size: 14 residues. V shed 6 bases, J shed 3 bases, and the junction held 2 bases outside the gene matches. Germline CDR1 and CDR2: LNHDA and SQIVND (reference sequence). The CDR3 DNA reads as TGTGCCAGTAGGAGACAGGGGGCTAATGAAAAACTGTTTTTT. It encodes CASRRQGANEKLFF.

V gene TRBV14 combines with J gene TRBJ1-2, with D possibly matching TRBD1 (5 bases). This CDR3 has 13 residues. Trimming left V 1 base short and J 7 bases short, with 10 bases between. The germline V gene has CDR1 SGHDN and CDR2 FVKESK. Here the CDR3 DNA reads TGTGCCAGCAGCCAAGTTCCTCAGGGTGGCTACACCTTC. Translating gives CASSQVPQGGYTF.

This chain uses TRBV5-1 with TRBJ2-1; 9 bases are a match to TRBD2. From germline, CDR1 is SGHRS and CDR2 YFSETQ. V lost 0 bases and J lost 2; bases outside the gene matches: 6. This CDR3 spans 17 amino acids. The CDR3 sequence: CASSLGVAGAAYNEQFF. CDR3 bases: TGCGCCAGCAGCTTGGGGGTAGCGGGAGCAGCCTACAATGAGCAGTTCTTC.

A single count supports this clone. The chain uses TRBV6-2 or TRBV6-3 and TRBJ2-4; maybe TRBD2 (6 bases). The CDR3 spans 20 residues. The germline gives CDR1 MNHEY, CDR2 SVGEGT. V lost 0 bases and J 0 bases, leaving 21 bases between the germline ends. DNA of the CDR3: TGTGCCAGCAGTTACTCGAGACGGGGGAACGGAGGACTAGCCAAAAACATTCAGTACTTC. It specifies CASSYSRRGNGGLAKNIQYF.

This clone was picked up a small number of times. The identical CDR3 is also encoded by other nucleotide sequences in the sample. The J gene is TRBJ1-4, the V gene TRBV7-6; 8 positions agree with TRBD1. Trimming at V came to 1 base and at J to 7 bases, leaving 2 bases not matched to a gene. CDR1 and CDR2 from the germline V gene are SGHVS and FNYEAQ. This CDR3 region has 14 residues. The CDR3 nucleotides are TGTGCCAGCAGCTTAGGGACAGGGCGTGAAAAACTGTTTTTT. It codes for CASSLGTGREKLFF.

In nucleotides, the CDR3 is TGTGCCAGCAGCTCAGAGACAGGGGGCAATGAGCAGTTCTTC. Its translation: CASSSETGGNEQFF. The chain uses TRBV7-2 and TRBJ2-1, with TRBD1 matching over 9 bases. CDR3 length: 14 amino acids. J lost 6 bases, V lost 4 bases, and 4 bases had no gene match. CDR1 and CDR2 (germline): SGHTA, FQGNSA. Looking up the rest from reference TRBV7-2 and TRBJ2-1 gives the full variable domain: GAGVSQSPSNKVTEKGKDVELRCDPISGHTALYWYRQSLGQGLEFLIYFQGNSAPDKSGLPSDRFSAERTGGSVSTLTIQRTQQEDSAVYLCASSSETGGNEQFFGPGTRLTVL.

This clone was detected only a few times. The chain is built from TRBV20-1 and TRBJ2-7; TRBD1 aligns across 7 bases. The V segment lost 6 bases and the J segment 7 bases; nucleotides outside the gene matches: 6. Germline V gives CDR1 DFQATT, CDR2 SNEGSKA (reference sequence). The CDR3 consists of 11 residues. CDR3 region: CSAQGSEEQYF. CDR3 DNA sequence: TGCAGTGCACAGGGGTCGGAGGAGCAGTACTTC.

The V and J genes are TRBV2 and TRBJ2-1, with unresolved D. From germline, CDR1 is SNHLY and CDR2 FYNNEI. Trimming cost V 1 base and J 5 bases, with 6 bases left between them. This CDR3 contains 13 residues. The CDR3 loop reads CASSEGSNNEQFF. The CDR3 coding sequence is TGTGCCAGCAGTGAAGGCAGTAACAATGAGCAGTTCTTC.

The genes are TRBV5-1 and TRBJ2-1, with 7 bases lining up with TRBD1. Germline V gives CDR1 SGHRS, CDR2 YFSETQ. The CDR3 consists of 15 residues. The V gene end was trimmed by 7 bases and the J gene end by 6 bases; junction bases not matched to a gene: 13. The CDR3 spells CASELSGQVPNEQFF. CDR3 bases: TGCGCCAGCGAGCTGTCCGGACAGGTCCCCAATGAGCAGTTCTTC.

The chain joins TRBV7-2 to TRBJ2-1, with D possibly being TRBD1 (6 bases). Germline V CDR1 and CDR2: SGHTA, FQGNSA. The CDR3 extends over 13 amino acids. Trimming cost V 1 base and J 13 bases, with 14 bases left between them. This chain's CDR3 is CASSLVGGRNQFF. CDR3 coding DNA: TGTGCCAGCAGCTTAGTAGGGGGACGTAACCAGTTCTTC.

This clone has ten or more counts. CDR3 bases: TGTGCCACCAGTGATTCCGGGACAGAAAAAGCTTTCTTT. It specifies CATSDSGTEKAFF. This chain connects TRBV24-1 to TRBJ1-1; 7 bases line up with TRBD1. CDR3 length: 13 residues. J lost 9 bases, V lost 2 bases, and 5 bases had no gene match. Germline CDR1 and CDR2: KGHDR and SFDVKD.

The chain employs TRBV19 and TRBJ1-2, with 9 bases aligning to TRBD1. Germline lookup yields CDR1 LNHDA and CDR2 SQIVND (reference sequence). The CDR3 is made up of 13 amino acids. V was clipped by 5 bases and J by 8 bases; unmatched bases: 6. CDR3 residues: CASSPQGAEGYTF. CDR3 DNA sequence: TGTGCCAGTAGTCCACAGGGGGCAGAGGGCTACACCTTC.

This sequence joins TRBV2 and TRBJ1-2, with 7 nucleotides matching TRBD1. CDR1 and CDR2 (germline): SNHLY, FYNNEI. V dropped 1 base and J dropped 7; count of bases not matched to a gene: 3. CDR3 length equals 13 residues. CDR3 in amino acids: CASSEGQGLGYTF. CDR3 DNA sequence: TGTGCCAGCAGTGAAGGACAGGGACTTGGCTACACCTTC.